This T cell receptor beta chain was documented in a study of CD8 T cells in Susac syndrome. The study used treatment-naive patients who had stable or active relapsing-remitting disease as multiple sclerosis controls. Random hexamers were used to reverse transcribe an amount of about 0.5 to 1 ug RNA. TCRdb recomputed calls from the immunoSEQ multiplex PCR reads with MiXCR, one row per CDR3 protein. The repertoire holds more than 200,000 distinct CDR3 sequences, more than 85% seen once, with roughly 0.13% in the top ten. V was clipped by 2 bases and J by 2 bases, with 12 bases between them. The CDR3 contains 15 residues. The germline V gene encodes CDR1 SEHNR and CDR2 FQNEAQ (reference sequence).

The material sequenced was CD8+ T cells from PBMCs. V usage is TRBV7-9 and J usage is TRBJ2-5; possibly TRBD1 for D (5 bases). This clonotype originated in a human donor with multiple sclerosis. Written as DNA, the CDR3 is TGTGCCAGCAGCTTACCCCGCAGGGTTCAAGAGACCCAGTACTTC. Encoded protein: CASSLPRRVQETQYF.